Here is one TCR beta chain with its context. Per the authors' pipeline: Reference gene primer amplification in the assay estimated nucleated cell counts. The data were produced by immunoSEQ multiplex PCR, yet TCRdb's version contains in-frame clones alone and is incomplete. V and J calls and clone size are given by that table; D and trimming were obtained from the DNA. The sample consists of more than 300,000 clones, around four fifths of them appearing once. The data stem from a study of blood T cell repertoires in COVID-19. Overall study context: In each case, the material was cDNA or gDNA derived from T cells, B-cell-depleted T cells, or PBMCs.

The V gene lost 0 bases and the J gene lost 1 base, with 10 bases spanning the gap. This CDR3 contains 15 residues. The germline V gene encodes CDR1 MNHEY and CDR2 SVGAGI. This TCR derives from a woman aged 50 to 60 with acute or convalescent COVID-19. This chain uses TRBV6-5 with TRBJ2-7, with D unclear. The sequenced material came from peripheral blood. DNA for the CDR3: TGTGCCAGCAGTTACTCCCTGGGCGTGTCCTACGAGCAGTACTTC. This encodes CASSYSLGVSYEQYF.